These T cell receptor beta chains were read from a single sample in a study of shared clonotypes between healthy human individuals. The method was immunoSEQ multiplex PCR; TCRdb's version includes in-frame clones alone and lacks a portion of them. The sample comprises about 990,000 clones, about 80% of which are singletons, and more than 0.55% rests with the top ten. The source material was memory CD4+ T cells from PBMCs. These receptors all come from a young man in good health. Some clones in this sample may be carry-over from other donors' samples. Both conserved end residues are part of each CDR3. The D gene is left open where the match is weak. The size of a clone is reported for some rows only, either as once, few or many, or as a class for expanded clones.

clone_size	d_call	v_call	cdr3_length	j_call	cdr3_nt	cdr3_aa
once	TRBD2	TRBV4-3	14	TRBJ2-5	TGCGCCAGCAGCCCTGGAGCGGGGGTGGAGACCCAGTACTTC	CASSPGAGVETQYF
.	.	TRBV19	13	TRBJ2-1	TGTGCCAGTAGTATAGCTAGCCGCAATGAGCAGTTCTTC	CASSIASRNEQFF
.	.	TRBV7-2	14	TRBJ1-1	TGTGCCAGCAGCTTTGGACGGATAATCACTGAAGCTTTCTTT	CASSFGRIITEAFF
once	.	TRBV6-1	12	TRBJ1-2	TGTGCCAGCAGGCTCCCCGGGTATGGCTACACCTTC	CASRLPGYGYTF
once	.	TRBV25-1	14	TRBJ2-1	TGTGCCAGCAGTGGAGTAGGGGGTTACAATGAGCAGTTCTTC	CASSGVGGYNEQFF
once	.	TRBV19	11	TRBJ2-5	TGTGCCAGTAGCGTCGAAGAGACCCAGTACTTC	CASSVEETQYF
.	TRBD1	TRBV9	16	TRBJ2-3	TGTGCCAGCAGCCAATCCGGGACAGGGGCCACAGATACGCAGTATTTT	CASSQSGTGATDTQYF
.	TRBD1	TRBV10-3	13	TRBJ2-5	TGTGCCATCGGGACAGGGGGTGATGAGACCCAGTACTTC	CAIGTGGDETQYF
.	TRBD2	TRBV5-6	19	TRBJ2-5	TGTGCCAGCAGCCCTAGGGTGATTGGGGTTGGGCTAGCGGAAGAGACCCAGTACTTC	CASSPRVIGVGLAEETQYF
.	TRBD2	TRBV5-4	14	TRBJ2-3	TGTGCCAGCAGCATCCGCGGGAGCTCAGATACGCAGTATTTT	CASSIRGSSDTQYF
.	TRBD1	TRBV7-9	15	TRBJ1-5	TGTGCCAGCAGCTTAGGACAGGGGGTAAATCAGCCCCAGCATTTT	CASSLGQGVNQPQHF
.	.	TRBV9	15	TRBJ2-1	TGTGCCAGCAGATCTGGGCTAAGCTCCTACAATGAGCAGTTCTTC	CASRSGLSSYNEQFF
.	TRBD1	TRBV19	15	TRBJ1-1	TGTGCCAGTAGACCGACAGGGGCCCCGAACACTGAAGCTTTCTTT	CASRPTGAPNTEAFF
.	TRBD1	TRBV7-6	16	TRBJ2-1	TGTGCCAGCAGCGATCGCCCGGGACAGCGGTTGAATGAGCAGTTCTTC	CASSDRPGQRLNEQFF
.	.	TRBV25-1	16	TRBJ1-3	TGTGCCAGCAGTGAATTCGGGGGAACTTCTGGAAACACCATATATTTT	CASSEFGGTSGNTIYF